Given below is one T cell receptor beta chain in context. The sample is drawn from a study of cytomegalovirus exposure and HLA in healthy donors. This PCR relied on a set of 60 Vbeta primers and 13 Jbeta primers. Libraries were prepared by immunoSEQ multiplex PCR; TCRdb keeps only in-frame clonotypes and omits some of them. Counted here are over 150,000 clones, 84% occurring once; the ten biggest clones make up 4% to 6%. Germline values: CDR1 SGHNT, CDR2 YENEEA. The CDR3 extends over 16 amino acids. The junction had 7 bases not matched to a gene; V was cut back by 2 bases and J by 2 bases. The sequenced sample was PBMCs. The sequence came from a girl aged 10-17 years in good health and CMV-seropositive. V and J are TRBV11-3 and TRBJ1-2; 8 nucleotides match TRBD1. CDR3 sequence reads: CASSLTWGQANYGYTF. The CDR3 region has the DNA TGTGCCAGCAGCTTAACATGGGGACAGGCGAACTATGGCTACACCTTC.